The T cell receptor beta chain under discussion was sequenced for a study of blood T cell repertoires in COVID-19. Background on the study: Sites across the United States, Italy and Spain contributed samples from acute and convalescent COVID-19.

Profiling relied on immunoSEQ multiplex PCR, and the TCRdb table lists in-frame clones only, not all of them. The sample carries 100,000 to 150,000 clones, almost 70% recorded once. V was shortened by 4 bases and J by 3 bases, with 18 bases between the two germline ends. Germline V lookup: CDR1 SGHRS, CDR2 YFSETQ. This CDR3 is built from 16 residues. This receptor was obtained from a woman aged 70-85 years with acute or convalescent COVID-19. Specimen: peripheral blood. The chain is built from TRBV5-1 and TRBJ2-3; a possible D gene is TRBD2 (6 bases). The chain's CDR3 is CASSPGTDWGTDTQYF. CDR3 DNA: TGCGCCAGCAGCCCCGGGACTGATTGGGGAACAGATACGCAGTATTTT.